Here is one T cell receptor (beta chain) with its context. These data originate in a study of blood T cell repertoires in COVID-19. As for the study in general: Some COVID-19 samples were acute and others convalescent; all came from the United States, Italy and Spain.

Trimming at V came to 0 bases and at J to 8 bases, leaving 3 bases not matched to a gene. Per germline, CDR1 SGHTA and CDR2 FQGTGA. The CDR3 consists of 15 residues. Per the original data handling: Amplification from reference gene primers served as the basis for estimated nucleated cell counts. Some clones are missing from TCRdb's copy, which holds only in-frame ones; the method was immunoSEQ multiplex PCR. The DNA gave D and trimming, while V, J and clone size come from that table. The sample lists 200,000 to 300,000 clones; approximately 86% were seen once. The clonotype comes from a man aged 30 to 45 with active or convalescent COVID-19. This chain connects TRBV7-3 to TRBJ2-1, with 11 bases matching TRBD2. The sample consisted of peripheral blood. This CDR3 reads CASSLTNSGGDEQFF. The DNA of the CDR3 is TGTGCCAGCAGCTTAACGAATAGCGGGGGGGATGAGCAGTTCTTC.